Listed below are T cell receptor beta chains from one sample, sequenced in a study of blood T cell repertoires in COVID-19. Produced via immunoSEQ multiplex PCR; TCRdb's table is partial and in-frame only. The repertoire has 90,000 to 100,000 clones, 80% to 90% of them found once; the top ten carry roughly 2.5%. Sequencing used peripheral blood. Receptors were obtained from a middle-aged man with COVID-19, enrolled during active disease. Each CDR3 is given with its conserved first and last residue. The size of a clone is reported for some rows only, either as once, few or many, or as a class for expanded clones.

>14|TRBV7-3|-|TRBJ2-7
CASSRLAGAGEQYF
>14|TRBV19|-|TRBJ2-3
CASSFSPGGTTQYF
>17|TRBV7-2|-|TRBJ1-3
CASSPRNNRDSGNTIYF
>15|TRBV3-1/TRBV3-2|-|TRBJ1-1
CASSRDNPLNTEAFF
>13|TRBV12-3/TRBV12-4|-|TRBJ1-2
CASSFGQIYGYTF
>19|TRBV19|-|TRBJ1-6
CASSIGGPGTGSYNSPLHF
>18|TRBV20-1|-|TRBJ2-7
CSATEGQGAFTVYYEQYF
>14|TRBV3-1/TRBV3-2|-|TRBJ1-4
CASSQAGSGEKLFF
>13|TRBV6-5|-|TRBJ1-1
CASSYRANTEAFF
>16|TRBV7-9|-|TRBJ2-5
CASSLASGGAWETQYF
>16|TRBV3-1/TRBV3-2|-|TRBJ2-1
CASSPLLAGGRNEQFF
>13|TRBV2|-|TRBJ1-1
CASSGGYFTEAFF
>14|TRBV6-2/TRBV6-3|-|TRBJ1-2
CASSRQGPTYGYTF
>15|TRBV7-2|-|TRBJ1-2
CASSLAGGYDYGYTF
>14|TRBV2|-|TRBJ2-5
CASSADRNRETQYF
>15|TRBV11-2|-|TRBJ1-2
CASSLGGQGNYGYTF
>15|TRBV6-5|-|TRBJ2-1
CASSPATGIPNEQFF
>17|TRBV30|few|TRBJ1-4
CAWASGTGEYLREKLFF
>15|TRBV5-1|-|TRBJ2-3
CASRLGLAPTDTQYF
>16|TRBV11-2|-|TRBJ2-3
CASSPRIGQGMDTQYF
>15|TRBV28|few|TRBJ2-3
CASSFWRGGTDTQYF
>14|TRBV7-9|-|TRBJ2-2
CASSSPGEGGELFF
>14|TRBV7-2|-|TRBJ2-7
CASSNRADYYEQYF
>12|TRBV7-2|-|TRBJ2-7
CASSETGYEQYF
>16|TRBV5-1|-|TRBJ1-4
CASSLDPTGFNEKLFF
>16|TRBV23-1|once|TRBJ2-3
CASSHPGQGRTDTQYF
>17|TRBV6-1|-|TRBJ1-5
CASSAGFGTGESQPQHF
>15|TRBV6-5|-|TRBJ1-4
CASSYLGQGEEKLFF
>14|TRBV27|-|TRBJ1-5
CASDSQWSNQPQHF
>15|TRBV27|-|TRBJ1-6
CASSFRDRSPLTLHF
>14|TRBV2|-|TRBJ1-6
CASSEARGVSPLHF
>11|TRBV6-6|-|TRBJ1-2
CASIQGDGYTF
>15|TRBV6-5|-|TRBJ2-7
CASSRASGTSYEQYF
>13|TRBV7-9|-|TRBJ1-2
CASSLEQNYGYTF
>16|TRBV7-9|-|TRBJ1-1
CASSNYLNTGGPEAFF
>11|TRBV25-1|-|TRBJ1-2
CASSSQYGYTF
>11|TRBV20-1|-|TRBJ2-1
CSAASGHEQFF
>15|TRBV6-5|-|TRBJ1-1
CASSYRGQGYTEAFF
>13|TRBV9|-|TRBJ2-5
CASSRRGGETQYF
>15|TRBV9|-|TRBJ2-3
CASSVQQGHFGTQYF
>14|TRBV2|-|TRBJ2-3
CASRGGGPWDTQYF
>12|TRBV7-9|-|TRBJ1-1
CASSSVNTEAFF
>16|TRBV19|-|TRBJ1-5
CASSILDRGGSQPQHF
>14|TRBV5-6|once|TRBJ2-3
CASSLGLASDTQYF
>15|TRBV7-9|once|TRBJ1-6
CASSLDGTSNSPLHF
>14|TRBV30|-|TRBJ1-6
CAWNAGVINSPLHF
>11|TRBV11-2|-|TRBJ1-4
CASSSGRVPFF
>15|TRBV11-2|-|TRBJ2-7
CASSTKTGLNYEQYF
>15|TRBV5-5|-|TRBJ1-2
CASSPGGQGNYGYTF
>12|TRBV18|few|TRBJ2-5
CASSLEGETQYF
>15|TRBV10-1|-|TRBJ2-3
CASSESGARTDTQYF
>17|TRBV5-6|once|TRBJ1-6
CASRPDGAGGDNSPLHF
>13|TRBV12-3/TRBV12-4|-|TRBJ2-5
CASSLGSSGGQYF
>19|TRBV7-4|-|TRBJ1-1
CASSLGGTGTGIFYDEAFF
>13|TRBV4-1|-|TRBJ1-1
CASSHEQDTEAFF
>12|TRBV5-1|few|TRBJ1-1
CASSLGHTEAFF